This T cell receptor (beta chain) was identified during a study of graft-versus-host responses after intestinal transplantation. Study in general: As for transplant type, recipients had multivisceral, liver-intestinal, or isolated intestinal grafts. Study-level findings and limits: GvH clones appeared in recipient marrow, some first in ileum or blood. The study associated peak circulating GvH clone levels with early post-transplant HvG declines.

As to this clone: Its antigen is unidentified.

Sequenced by immunoSEQ multiplex PCR; TCRdb stores in-frame clones only, minus some. The data show 65,000 to 85,000 clones, around 86% seen once. The source is a human donor who was the organ donor for an intestinal transplant. The sequencing used unstimulated CD8+ T cells sorted from spleen or lymph node cells, collected before transplant.

CDR3 in DNA: TGTGCCAGCAGTTTAGGGCAGAATACCTACGAGCAGTACTTC. Translated: CASSLGQNTYEQYF. The chain combines TRBV27 with TRBJ2-7; no clear D gene. Trimming pared 2 bases from V and 2 bases from J, leaving 10 bases between. The germline V gene has CDR1 MNHEY and CDR2 SMNVEV (reference sequence). The CDR3 sequence is 14 residues long.